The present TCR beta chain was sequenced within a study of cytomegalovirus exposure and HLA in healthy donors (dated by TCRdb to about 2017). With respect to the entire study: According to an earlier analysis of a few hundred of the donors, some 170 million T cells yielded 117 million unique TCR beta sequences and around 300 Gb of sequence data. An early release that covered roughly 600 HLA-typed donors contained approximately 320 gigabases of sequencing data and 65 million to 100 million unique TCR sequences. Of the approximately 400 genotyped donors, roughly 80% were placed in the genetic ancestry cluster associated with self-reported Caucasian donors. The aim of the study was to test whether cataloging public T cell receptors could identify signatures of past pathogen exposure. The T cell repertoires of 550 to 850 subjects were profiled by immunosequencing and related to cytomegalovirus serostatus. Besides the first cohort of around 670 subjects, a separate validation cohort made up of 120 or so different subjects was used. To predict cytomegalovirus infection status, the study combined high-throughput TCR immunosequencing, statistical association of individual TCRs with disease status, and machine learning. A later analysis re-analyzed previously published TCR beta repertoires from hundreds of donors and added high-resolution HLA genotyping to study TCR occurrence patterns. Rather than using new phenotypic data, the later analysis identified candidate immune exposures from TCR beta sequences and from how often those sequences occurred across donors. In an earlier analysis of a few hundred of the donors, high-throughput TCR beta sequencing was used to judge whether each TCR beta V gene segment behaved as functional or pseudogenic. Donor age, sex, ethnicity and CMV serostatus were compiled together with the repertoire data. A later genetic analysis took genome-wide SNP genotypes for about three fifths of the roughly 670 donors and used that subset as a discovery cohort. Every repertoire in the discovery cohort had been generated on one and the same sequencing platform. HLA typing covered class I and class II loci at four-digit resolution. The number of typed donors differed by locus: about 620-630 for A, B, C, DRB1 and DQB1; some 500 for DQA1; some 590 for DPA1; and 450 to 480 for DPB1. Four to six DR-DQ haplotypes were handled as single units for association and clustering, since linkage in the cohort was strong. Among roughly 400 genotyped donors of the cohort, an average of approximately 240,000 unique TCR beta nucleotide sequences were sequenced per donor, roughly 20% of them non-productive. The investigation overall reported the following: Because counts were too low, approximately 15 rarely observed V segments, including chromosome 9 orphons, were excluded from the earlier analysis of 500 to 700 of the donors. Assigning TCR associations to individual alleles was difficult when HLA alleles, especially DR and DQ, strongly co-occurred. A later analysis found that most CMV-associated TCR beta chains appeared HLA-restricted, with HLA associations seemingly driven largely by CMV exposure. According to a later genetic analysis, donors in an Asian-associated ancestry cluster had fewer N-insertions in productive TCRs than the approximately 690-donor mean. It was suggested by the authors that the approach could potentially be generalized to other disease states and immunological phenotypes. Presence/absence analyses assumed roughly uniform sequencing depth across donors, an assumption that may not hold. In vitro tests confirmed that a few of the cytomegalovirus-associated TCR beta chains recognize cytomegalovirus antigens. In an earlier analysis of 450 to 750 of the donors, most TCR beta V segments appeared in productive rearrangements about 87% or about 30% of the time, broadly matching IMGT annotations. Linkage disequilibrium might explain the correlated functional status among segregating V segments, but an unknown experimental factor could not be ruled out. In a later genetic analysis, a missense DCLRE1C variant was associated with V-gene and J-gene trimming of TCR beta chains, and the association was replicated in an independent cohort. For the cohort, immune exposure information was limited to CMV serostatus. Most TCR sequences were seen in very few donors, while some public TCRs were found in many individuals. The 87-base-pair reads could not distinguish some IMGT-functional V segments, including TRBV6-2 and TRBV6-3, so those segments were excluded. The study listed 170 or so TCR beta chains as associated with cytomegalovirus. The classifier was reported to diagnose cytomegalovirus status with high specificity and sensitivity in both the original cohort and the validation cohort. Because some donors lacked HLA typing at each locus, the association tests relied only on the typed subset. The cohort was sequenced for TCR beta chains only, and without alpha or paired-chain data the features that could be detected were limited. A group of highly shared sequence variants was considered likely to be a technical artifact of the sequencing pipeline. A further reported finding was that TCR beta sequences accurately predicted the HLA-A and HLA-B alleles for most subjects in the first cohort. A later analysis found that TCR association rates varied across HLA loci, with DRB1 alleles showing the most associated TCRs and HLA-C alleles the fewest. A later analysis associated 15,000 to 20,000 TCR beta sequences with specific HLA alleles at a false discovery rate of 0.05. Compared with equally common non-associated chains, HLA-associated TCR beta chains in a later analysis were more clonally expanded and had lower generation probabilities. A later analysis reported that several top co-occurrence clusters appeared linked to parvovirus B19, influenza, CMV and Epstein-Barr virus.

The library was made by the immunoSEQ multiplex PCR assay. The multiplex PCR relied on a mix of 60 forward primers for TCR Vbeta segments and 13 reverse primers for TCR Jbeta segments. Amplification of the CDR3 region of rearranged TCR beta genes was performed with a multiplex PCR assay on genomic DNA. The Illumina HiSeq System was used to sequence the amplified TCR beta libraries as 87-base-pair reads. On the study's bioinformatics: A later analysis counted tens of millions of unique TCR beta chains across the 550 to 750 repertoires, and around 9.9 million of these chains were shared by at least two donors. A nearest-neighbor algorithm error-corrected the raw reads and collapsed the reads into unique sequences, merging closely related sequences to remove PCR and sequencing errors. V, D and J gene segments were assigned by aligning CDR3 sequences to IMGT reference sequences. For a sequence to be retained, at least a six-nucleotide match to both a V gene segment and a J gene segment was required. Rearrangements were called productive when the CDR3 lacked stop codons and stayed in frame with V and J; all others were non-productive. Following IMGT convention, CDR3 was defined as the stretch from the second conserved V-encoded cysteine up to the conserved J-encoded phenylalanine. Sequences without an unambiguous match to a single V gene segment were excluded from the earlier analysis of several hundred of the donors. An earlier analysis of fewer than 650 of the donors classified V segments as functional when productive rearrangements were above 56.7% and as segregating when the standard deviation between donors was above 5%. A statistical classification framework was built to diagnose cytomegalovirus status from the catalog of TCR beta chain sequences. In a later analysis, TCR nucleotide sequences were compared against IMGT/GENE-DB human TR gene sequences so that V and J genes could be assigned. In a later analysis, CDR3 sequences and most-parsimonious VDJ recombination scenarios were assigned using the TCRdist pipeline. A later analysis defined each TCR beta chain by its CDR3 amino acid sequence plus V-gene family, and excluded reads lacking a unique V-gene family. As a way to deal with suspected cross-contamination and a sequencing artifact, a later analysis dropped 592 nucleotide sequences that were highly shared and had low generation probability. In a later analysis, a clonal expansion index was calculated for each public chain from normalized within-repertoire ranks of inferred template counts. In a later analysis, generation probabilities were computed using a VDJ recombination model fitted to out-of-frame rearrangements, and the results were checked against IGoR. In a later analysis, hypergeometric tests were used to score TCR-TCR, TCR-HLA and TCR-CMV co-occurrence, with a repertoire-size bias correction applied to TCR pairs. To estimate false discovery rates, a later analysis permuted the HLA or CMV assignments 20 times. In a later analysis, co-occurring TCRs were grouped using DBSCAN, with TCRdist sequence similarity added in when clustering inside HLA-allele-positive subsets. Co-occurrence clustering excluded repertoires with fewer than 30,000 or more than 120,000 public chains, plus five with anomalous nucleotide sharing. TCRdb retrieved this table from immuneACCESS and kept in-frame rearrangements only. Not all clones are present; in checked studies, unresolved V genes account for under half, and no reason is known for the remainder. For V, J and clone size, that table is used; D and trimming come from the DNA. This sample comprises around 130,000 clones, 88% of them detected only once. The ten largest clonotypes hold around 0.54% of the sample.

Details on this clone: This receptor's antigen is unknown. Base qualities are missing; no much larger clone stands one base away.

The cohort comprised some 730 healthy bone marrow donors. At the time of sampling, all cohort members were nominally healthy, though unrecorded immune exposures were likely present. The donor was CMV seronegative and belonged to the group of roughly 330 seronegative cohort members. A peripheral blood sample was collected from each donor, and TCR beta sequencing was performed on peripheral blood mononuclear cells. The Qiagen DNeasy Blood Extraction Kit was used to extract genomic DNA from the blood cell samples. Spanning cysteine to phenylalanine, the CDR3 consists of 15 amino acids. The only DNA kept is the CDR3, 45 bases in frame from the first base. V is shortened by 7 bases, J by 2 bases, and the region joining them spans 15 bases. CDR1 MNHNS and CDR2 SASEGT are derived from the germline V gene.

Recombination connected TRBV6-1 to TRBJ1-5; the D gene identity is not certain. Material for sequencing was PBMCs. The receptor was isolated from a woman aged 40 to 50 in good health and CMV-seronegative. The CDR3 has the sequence CASTERSYGNQPQHF. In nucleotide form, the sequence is TGTGCCAGCACGGAGCGATCCTATGGCAATCAGCCCCAGCATTTT.